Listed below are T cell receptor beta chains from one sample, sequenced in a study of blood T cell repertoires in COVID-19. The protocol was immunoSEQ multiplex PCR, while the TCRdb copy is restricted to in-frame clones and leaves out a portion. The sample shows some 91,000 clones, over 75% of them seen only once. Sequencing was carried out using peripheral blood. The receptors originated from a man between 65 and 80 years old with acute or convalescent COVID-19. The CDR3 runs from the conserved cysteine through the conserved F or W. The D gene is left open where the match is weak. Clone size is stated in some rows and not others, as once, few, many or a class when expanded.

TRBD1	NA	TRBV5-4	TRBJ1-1	CASSGGQGFVAFF	TGTGCCAGCAGCGGCGGACAGGGCTTCGTAGCTTTCTTT
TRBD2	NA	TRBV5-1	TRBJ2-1	CASSSRGTSGGYNEQFF	TGCGCCAGCAGCTCCAGAGGGACTAGCGGGGGTTATAATGAGCAGTTCTTC
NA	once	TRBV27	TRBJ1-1	CASSLFPVAGTEAFF	TGTGCCAGCAGTTTATTTCCGGTCGCGGGCACTGAAGCTTTCTTT
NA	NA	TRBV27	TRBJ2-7	CASSLRGRSYEQYF	TGTGCCAGCAGTTTAAGGGGCAGGTCCTACGAGCAGTACTTC
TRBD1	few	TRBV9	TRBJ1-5	CASSVEPGGQPQHF	TGTGCCAGCAGCGTAGAGCCAGGGGGCCAGCCCCAGCATTTT
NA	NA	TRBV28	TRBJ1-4	CASSQVSDGEKLFF	TGTGCCAGCAGCCAGGTCTCCGATGGGGAAAAACTGTTTTTT
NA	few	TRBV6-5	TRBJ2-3	CASSQTDTQYF	TGTGCCAGCAGTCAGACAGATACGCAGTATTTT
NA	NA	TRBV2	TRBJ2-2	CASSEIGVANTGELFF	TGTGCCAGCAGTGAAATAGGGGTTGCGAACACCGGGGAGCTGTTTTTT
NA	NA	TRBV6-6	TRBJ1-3	CASSRTASGNTIYF	TGTGCCAGCAGTCGTACAGCCTCTGGAAACACCATATATTTT
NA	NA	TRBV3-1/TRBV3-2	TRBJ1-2	CASSQERGKVNGYTF	TGTGCCAGCAGCCAAGAGAGGGGGAAAGTCAATGGCTACACCTTC
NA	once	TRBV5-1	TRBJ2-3	CASSLGASASTDTQYF	TGCGCCAGCAGCTTGGGGGCTAGCGCGAGCACAGATACGCAGTATTTT
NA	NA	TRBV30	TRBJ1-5	CAWSPGQYNQPQHF	TGTGCCTGGAGCCCCGGACAGTACAATCAGCCCCAGCATTTT
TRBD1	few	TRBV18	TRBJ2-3	CASSLTGGKDTQYF	TGTGCCAGCTCACTTACAGGGGGCAAAGATACGCAGTATTTT
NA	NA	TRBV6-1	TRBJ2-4	CASSEQEGYIQYF	TGTGCCAGCAGTGAACAAGAGGGTTACATTCAGTACTTC
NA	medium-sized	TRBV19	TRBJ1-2	CASQGYYGYTF	TGTGCCAGTCAGGGGTACTATGGCTACACCTTC
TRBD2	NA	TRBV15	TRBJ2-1	CATGADSGEYNEQFF	TGTGCCACCGGGGCGGATAGCGGGGAGTACAATGAGCAGTTCTTC
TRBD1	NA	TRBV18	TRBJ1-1	CASSPGQGGTEAFF	TGTGCCAGCTCACCAGGACAGGGCGGCACTGAAGCTTTCTTT
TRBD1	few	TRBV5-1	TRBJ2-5	CASSSRQGAWETQYF	TGCGCCAGCAGCTCAAGACAGGGGGCGTGGGAGACCCAGTACTTC
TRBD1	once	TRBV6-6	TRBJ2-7	CASSYSRTGTYEQYF	TGTGCCAGCAGTTACTCCAGGACAGGCACCTACGAGCAGTACTTC